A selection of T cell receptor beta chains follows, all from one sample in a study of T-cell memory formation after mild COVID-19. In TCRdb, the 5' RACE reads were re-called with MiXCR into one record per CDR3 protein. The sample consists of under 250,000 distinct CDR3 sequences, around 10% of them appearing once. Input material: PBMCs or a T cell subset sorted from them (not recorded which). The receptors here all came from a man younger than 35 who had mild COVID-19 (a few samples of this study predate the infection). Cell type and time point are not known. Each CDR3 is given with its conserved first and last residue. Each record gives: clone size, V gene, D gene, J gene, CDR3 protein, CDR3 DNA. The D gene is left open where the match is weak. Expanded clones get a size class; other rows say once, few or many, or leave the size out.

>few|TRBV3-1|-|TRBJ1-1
CASSQDLMNTEAFF
TGTGCCAGCAGCCAAGATCTGATGAACACTGAAGCTTTCTTT
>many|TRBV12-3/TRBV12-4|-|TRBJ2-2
CASSASETGELFF
TGTGCCAGCAGTGCTAGCGAAACCGGGGAGCTGTTTTTT
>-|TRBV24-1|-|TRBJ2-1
CATSSLYGNEQFF
TGTGCCACCAGTTCTCTGTACGGGAATGAGCAGTTCTTC
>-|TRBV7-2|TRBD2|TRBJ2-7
CASSPGLAGASEQYF
TGTGCCAGCAGCCCGGGACTAGCGGGGGCCTCTGAGCAGTACTTC
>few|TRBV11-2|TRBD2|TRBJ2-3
CASGTGIAGPKGDTQYF
TGTGCCAGCGGAACGGGAATAGCGGGCCCAAAAGGGGATACGCAGTATTTT
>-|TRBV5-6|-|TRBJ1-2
CASSLAGGSGYTF
TGTGCCAGCAGCTTGGCCGGGGGAAGCGGCTACACCTTC
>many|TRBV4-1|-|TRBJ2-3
CASSQEAPPSTDTQYF
TGCGCCAGCAGCCAAGAAGCCCCCCCGAGCACAGATACGCAGTATTTT
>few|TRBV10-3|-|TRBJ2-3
CAARDLNTDTQYF
TGTGCCGCCCGGGACCTTAACACAGATACGCAGTATTTT
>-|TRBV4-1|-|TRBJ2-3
CASRTIASTDTQYF
TGCGCCAGCAGGACGATCGCGAGCACAGATACGCAGTATTTT
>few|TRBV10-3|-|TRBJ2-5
CATGDNLSSETQYF
TGTGCCACGGGGGACAACCTAAGCAGTGAGACCCAGTACTTC
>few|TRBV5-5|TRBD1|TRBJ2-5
CASDGDRAAETQYF
TGTGCCAGCGACGGGGACAGGGCGGCAGAGACCCAGTACTTC
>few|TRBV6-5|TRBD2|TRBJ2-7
CASSIGTRSGEQYF
TGTGCCAGCAGTATCGGGACTAGATCGGGGGAGCAGTACTTC
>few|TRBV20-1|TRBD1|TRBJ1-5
CSARISGGDQPQHF
TGCAGTGCTAGAATTTCAGGGGGCGATCAGCCCCAGCATTTT
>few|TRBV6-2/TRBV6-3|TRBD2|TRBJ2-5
CASSSPGLGETQYF
TGTGCCAGCAGTTCACCGGGACTAGGAGAGACCCAGTACTTC
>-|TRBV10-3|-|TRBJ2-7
CAIAQGSYEQYF
TGTGCCATCGCGCAGGGGAGTTACGAGCAGTACTTC
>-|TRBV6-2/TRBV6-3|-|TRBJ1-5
CASSYSGVGQPQHF
TGTGCCAGCAGTTACTCTGGGGTGGGGCAGCCCCAGCATTTT
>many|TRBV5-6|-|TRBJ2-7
CASSLPGMWYEQYF
TGTGCCAGCAGCTTGCCAGGGATGTGGTACGAGCAGTACTTC
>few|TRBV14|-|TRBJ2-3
CASSQESTASTDTQYF
TGTGCCAGCAGCCAAGAGTCGACAGCGAGCACAGATACGCAGTATTTT
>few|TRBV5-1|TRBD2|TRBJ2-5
CASSPGLAGQQETQYF
TGCGCCAGCAGCCCAGGACTAGCGGGACAACAAGAGACCCAGTACTTC
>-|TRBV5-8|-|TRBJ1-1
CASLVWAGNWGTEAFF
TGTGCCAGCCTTGTCTGGGCAGGGAATTGGGGCACTGAAGCTTTCTTT
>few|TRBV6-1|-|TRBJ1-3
CASSEQGPPGNTIYF
TGTGCCAGCAGTGAACAGGGGCCCCCCGGAAACACCATATATTTT
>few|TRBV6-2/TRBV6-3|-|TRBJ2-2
CASSVRGELFF
TGTGCCAGCTCGGTCAGGGGGGAGCTGTTTTTT
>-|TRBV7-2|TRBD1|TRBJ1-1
CASSFTGVANTEAFF
TGTGCCAGCAGCTTTACAGGGGTTGCGAACACTGAAGCTTTCTTT
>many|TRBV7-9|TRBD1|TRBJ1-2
CASSFADRGSGYTF
TGTGCCAGCAGCTTCGCGGACAGGGGCTCTGGCTACACCTTC
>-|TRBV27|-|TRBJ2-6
CASSLSPFRPGANVLTF
TGTGCCAGCAGTTTGTCCCCCTTTCGGCCTGGGGCCAACGTCCTGACTTTC
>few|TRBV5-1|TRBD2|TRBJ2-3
CASSLVSGGAGASDTQYF
TGCGCCAGCAGCTTGGTAAGCGGGGGGGCCGGAGCCTCAGATACGCAGTATTTT
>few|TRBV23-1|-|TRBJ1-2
CASSQSGPEDSLYGYTF
TGCGCCAGCAGTCAATCGGGGCCGGAGGACAGCCTCTATGGCTACACCTTC
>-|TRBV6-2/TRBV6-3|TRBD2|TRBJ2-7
CASSWASGGREQYF
TGTGCCAGCAGTTGGGCTAGCGGGGGCCGGGAGCAGTACTTC
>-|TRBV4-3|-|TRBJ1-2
CASSQDRGNYGYTF
TGCGCCAGCAGCCAAGATCGGGGGAACTATGGCTACACCTTC
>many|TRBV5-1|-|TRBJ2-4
CASSLEGAKNIQYF
TGCGCCAGCAGCTTGGAGGGGGCCAAAAACATTCAGTACTTC
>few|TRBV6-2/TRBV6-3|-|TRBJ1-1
CASSYSSETGNTEAFF
TGTGCCAGCAGTTACTCCTCCGAGACCGGTAACACTGAAGCTTTCTTT
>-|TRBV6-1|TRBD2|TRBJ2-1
CASSESGRGGADNEQFF
TGTGCCAGCAGTGAAAGTGGGCGCGGGGGGGCCGATAATGAGCAGTTCTTC
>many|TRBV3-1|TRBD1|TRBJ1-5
CASSLNPGGIPHF
TGTGCCAGCAGCCTTAACCCAGGGGGGATTCCGCATTTT
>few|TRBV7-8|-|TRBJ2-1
CASRRVWGVTSF
TGTGCCAGCAGGCGCGTCTGGGGGGTCACATCCTTC
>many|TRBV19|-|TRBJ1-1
CASSISGNTEAFF
TGTGCCAGTAGTATTTCTGGGAACACTGAAGCTTTCTTT
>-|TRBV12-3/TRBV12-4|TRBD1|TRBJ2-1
CASSPPLAGGSYNEQFF
TGTGCCAGCAGTCCCCCGCTGGCAGGGGGCTCCTACAATGAGCAGTTCTTC
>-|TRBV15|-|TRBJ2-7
CATSIQSGPGGYEQYF
TGTGCCACCAGCATACAATCCGGGCCCGGGGGTTACGAGCAGTACTTC
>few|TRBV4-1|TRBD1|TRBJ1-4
CASSQVAGGGKLFF
TGCGCCAGCAGCCAAGTCGCAGGGGGAGGTAAACTGTTTTTT
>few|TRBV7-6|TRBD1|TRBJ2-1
CASSSGQGVTEQFF
TGTGCCAGCAGCTCGGGACAGGGCGTTACTGAGCAGTTCTTC
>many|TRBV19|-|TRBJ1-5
CASTDRRNQPQHF
TGTGCCAGTACGGACAGAAGGAATCAGCCCCAGCATTTT
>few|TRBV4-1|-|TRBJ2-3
CASSPQGGTDTQYF
TGCGCCAGCAGCCCCCAGGGGGGGACAGATACGCAGTATTTT